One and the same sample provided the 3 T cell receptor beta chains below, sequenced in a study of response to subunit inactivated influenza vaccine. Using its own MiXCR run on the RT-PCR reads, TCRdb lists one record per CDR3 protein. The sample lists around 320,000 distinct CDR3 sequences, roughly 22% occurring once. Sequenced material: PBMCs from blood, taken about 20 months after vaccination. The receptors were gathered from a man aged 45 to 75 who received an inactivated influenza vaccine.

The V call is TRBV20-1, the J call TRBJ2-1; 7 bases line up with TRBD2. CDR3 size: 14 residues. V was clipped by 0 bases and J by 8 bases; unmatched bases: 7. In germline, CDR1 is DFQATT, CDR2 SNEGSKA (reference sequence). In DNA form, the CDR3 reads TGCAGTGCTAGAGATCCGCGGGAGCGCCATGAGCAGTTCTTC. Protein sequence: CSARDPRERHEQFF.

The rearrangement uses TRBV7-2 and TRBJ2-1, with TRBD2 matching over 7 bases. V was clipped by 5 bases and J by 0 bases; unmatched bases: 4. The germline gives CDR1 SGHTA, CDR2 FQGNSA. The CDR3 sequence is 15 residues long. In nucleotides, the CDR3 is TGTGCCAGCAGCCAGACGGGGGGCTCCTACAATGAGCAGTTCTTC. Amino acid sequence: CASSQTGGSYNEQFF.

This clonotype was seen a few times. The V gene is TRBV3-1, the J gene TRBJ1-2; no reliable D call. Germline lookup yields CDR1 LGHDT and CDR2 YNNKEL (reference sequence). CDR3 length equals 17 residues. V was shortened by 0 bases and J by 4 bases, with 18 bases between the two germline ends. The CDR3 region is CASSQDLVPTRGYGYTF. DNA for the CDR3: TGTGCCAGCAGCCAAGACCTGGTTCCTACACGAGGCTATGGCTACACCTTC.